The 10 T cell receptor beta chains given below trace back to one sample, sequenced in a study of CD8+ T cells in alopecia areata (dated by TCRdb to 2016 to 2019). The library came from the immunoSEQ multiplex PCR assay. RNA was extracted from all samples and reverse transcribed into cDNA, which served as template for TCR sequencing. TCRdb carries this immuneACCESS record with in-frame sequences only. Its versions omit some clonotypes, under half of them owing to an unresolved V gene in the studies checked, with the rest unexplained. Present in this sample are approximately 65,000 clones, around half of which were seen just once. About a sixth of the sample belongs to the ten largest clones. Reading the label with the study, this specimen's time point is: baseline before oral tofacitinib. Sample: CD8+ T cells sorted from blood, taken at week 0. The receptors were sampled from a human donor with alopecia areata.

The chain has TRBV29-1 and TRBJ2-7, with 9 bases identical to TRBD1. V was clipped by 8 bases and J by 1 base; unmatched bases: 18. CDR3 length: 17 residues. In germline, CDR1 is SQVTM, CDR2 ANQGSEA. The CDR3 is CSTFGKGADRGSYEQYF. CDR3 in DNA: TGCAGCACCTTCGGTAAAGGGGCCGACAGGGGGTCCTACGAGCAGTACTTC.

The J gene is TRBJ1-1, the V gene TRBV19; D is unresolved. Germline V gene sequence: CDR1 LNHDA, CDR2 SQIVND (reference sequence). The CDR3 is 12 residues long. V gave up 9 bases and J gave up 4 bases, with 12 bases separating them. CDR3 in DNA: TGTGCCAGCAGCCCCAAGGCCACTGAAGCTTTCTTT. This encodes CASSPKATEAFF.

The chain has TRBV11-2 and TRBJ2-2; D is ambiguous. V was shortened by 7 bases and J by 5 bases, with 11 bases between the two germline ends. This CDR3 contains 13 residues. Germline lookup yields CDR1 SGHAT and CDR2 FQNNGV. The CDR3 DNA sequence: TGTGCCAGCATCCTGACTCGGACCGGGGAGCTGTTTTTT. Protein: CASILTRTGELFF.

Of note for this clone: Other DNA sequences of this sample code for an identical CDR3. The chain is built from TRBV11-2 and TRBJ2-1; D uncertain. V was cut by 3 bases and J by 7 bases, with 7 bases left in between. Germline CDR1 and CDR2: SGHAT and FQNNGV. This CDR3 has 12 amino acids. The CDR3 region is CASSFGRNEQFF. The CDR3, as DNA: TGTGCCAGCAGCTTCGGGCGAAATGAGCAGTTCTTC.

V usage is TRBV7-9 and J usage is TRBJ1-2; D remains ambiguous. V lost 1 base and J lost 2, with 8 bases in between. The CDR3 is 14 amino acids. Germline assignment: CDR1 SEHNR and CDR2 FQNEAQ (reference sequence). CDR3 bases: TGTGCCAGCAGCTTAGTAAAAGGGAACTATGGCTACACCTTC. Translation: CASSLVKGNYGYTF.

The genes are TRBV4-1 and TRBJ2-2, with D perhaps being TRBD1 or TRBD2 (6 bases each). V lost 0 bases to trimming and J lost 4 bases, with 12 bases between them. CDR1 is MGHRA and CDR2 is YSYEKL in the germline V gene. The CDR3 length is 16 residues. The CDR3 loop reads CASSQEPPGATGELFF. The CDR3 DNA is TGCGCCAGCAGCCAAGAACCCCCGGGGGCCACCGGGGAGCTGTTTTTT.

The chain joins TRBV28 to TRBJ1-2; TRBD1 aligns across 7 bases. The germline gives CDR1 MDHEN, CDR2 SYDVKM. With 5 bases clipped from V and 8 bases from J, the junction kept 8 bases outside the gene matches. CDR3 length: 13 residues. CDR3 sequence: CASSPPGGSGYTF. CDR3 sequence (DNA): TGTGCCAGCAGTCCCCCAGGGGGGTCCGGCTACACCTTC.

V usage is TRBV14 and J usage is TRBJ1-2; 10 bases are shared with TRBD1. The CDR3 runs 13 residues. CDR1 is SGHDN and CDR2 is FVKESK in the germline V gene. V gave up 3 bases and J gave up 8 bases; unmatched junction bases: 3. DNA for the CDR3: TGTGCCAGCAGCCACGGGACAGGGGACGGCTACACCTTC. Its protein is CASSHGTGDGYTF.

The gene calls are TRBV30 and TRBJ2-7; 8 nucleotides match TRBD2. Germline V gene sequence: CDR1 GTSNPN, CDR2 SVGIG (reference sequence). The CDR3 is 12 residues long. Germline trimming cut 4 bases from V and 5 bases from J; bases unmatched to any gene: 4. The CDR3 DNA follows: TGTGCCTGGACCTGGCGGGGGGACGAGCAGTACTTC. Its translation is CAWTWRGDEQYF.

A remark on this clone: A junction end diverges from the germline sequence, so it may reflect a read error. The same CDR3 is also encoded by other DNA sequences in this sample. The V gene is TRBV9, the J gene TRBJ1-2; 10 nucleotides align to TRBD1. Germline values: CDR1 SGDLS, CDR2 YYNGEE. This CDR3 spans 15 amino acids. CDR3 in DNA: TGCGCCAGCAGCGAGCGGACAGGGGGGCGGGAGGGCTACACCTTC. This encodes CASSERTGGREGYTF.